The source of this T cell receptor (beta chain) is a study of cytomegalovirus exposure and HLA in healthy donors. CDR3 length: 16 amino acids. The germline V gene encodes CDR1 MGHRA and CDR2 YSYEKL. J gave up 4 bases and V 3 bases, and 4 bases lay outside the gene matches. A multiplex PCR was run with 60 Vbeta primers and 13 Jbeta primers. TCRdb's table, derived via immunoSEQ multiplex PCR, lists solely in-frame clones and lacks some. The sample records around 150,000 clones, over 70% being singletons. J is TRBJ1-4 and V is TRBV4-1, with TRBD1 identical over 11 bases. The clonotype comes from a man aged 25-40 years in good health and CMV-seronegative. Sequenced: PBMCs. The CDR3 bases are TGCGCCAGCAGCCAGGGGGACAGGGGGAGTAATGAAAAACTGTTTTTT. This translates into CASSQGDRGSNEKLFF.